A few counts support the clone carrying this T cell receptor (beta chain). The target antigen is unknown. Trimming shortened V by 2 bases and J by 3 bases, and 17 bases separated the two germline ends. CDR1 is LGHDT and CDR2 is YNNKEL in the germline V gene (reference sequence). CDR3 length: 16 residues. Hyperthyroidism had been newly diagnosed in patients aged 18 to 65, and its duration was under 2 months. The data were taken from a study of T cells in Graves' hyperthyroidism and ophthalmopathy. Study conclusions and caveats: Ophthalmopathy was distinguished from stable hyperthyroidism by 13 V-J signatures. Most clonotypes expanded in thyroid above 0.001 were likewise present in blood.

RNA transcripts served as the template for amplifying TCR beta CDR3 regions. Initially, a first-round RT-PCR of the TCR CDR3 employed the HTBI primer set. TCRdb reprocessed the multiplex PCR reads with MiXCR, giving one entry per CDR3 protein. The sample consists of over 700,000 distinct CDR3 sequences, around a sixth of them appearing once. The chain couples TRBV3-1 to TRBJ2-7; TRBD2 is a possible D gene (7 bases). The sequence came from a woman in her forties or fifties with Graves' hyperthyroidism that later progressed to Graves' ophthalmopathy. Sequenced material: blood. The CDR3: CASSQTPEGGVYEQYF. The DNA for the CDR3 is TGTGCCAGCAGCCAAACCCCCGAGGGGGGGGTCTACGAGCAGTACTTC.